One sample yielded the 27 T cell receptor beta chains listed below, sequenced in a study of T cells in Graves' hyperthyroidism and ophthalmopathy. RNA transcripts gave rise to amplified TCR beta CDR3 regions. The HTBI primer set was used in a first-round RT-PCR of the TCR CDR3. TCRdb recomputed calls from the multiplex PCR reads with MiXCR, one row per CDR3 protein. The sample has about 530,000 distinct CDR3 sequences, approximately 17% seen once. Source material: blood. The origin of the receptors is a woman under 30 with Graves' ophthalmopathy.

This clonotype has ten or more counts. The chain employs TRBV2 and TRBJ2-4; 8 bases map to TRBD1. The V and J ends lost 8 bases and 3 bases, in that order; junction bases with no gene match: 6. The CDR3 spans 14 residues. CDR1 SNHLY and CDR2 FYNNEI come from the germline V gene. CDR3 loop: CASLRDRNKNIQYF. In DNA, the CDR3 is TGTGCCAGCCTTCGGGACAGGAACAAAAACATTCAGTACTTC.

The chain has TRBV27 and TRBJ2-5, with D hard to call. The V gene lost 3 bases and the J gene lost 4 bases, with 12 bases spanning the gap. There are 14 residues in the CDR3. Germline loops: CDR1 MNHEY, CDR2 SMNVEV (reference sequence). The CDR3: CASSFNPTSETQYF. The CDR3 bases are TGTGCCAGCAGTTTCAATCCGACGTCAGAGACCCAGTACTTC.

This clonotype has a single count. The chain recombines TRBV9 with TRBJ1-2; 9 positions match TRBD1. After removal of 4 bases from V and 5 bases from J, the junction contained 12 bases not matched to a gene. Germline lookup yields CDR1 SGDLS and CDR2 YYNGEE. The CDR3 loop spans 16 amino acids. CDR3 residues: CASSQWTGDGRYGYTF. CDR3 nucleotide sequence: TGTGCCAGCAGCCAATGGACAGGGGACGGACGATATGGCTACACCTTC.

On this clonotype: One end of the junction is discordant with germline, which a read error may explain. The rearrangement uses TRBV30 and TRBJ1-5; no firm D call. Germline CDR1 and CDR2: GTSNPN and SVGIG (reference sequence). The CDR3 length is 13 residues. In nucleotides, the CDR3 is TGTGCCTTCCGGACTGGAGACAACCAGCCCCGGCATTTT. This sequence encodes CAFRTGDNQPRHF. Supplemented by reference TRBV30 and TRBJ1-5, the full variable domain reads SQTIHQWPATLVQPVGSPLSLECTVEGTSNPNLYWYRQAAGRGLQLLFYSVGIGQISSEVPQNLSASRPQDRQFILSSKKLLLSDSGFYLCAFRTGDNQPRHFGDGTRLSIL.

This clonotype was observed at least ten times. V gene TRBV5-6 combines with J gene TRBJ2-3; the match to TRBD2 covers 14 bases. Germline assignment: CDR1 SGHDT and CDR2 YYEEEE. J was trimmed by 5 bases and V by 4 bases; bases with no gene match: 3. This CDR3 has 15 amino acids. The CDR3 region has the DNA TGTGCCAGCAGCGCCGGGACTAGCGGGGGAGATACGCAGTATTTT. Its protein is CASSAGTSGGDTQYF.

V gene TRBV11-1 combines with J gene TRBJ2-5; tentatively, D is TRBD2 (5 bases). Germline V gives CDR1 SGHAT, CDR2 FQDESV (reference sequence). The CDR3 has 15 residues. V was shortened by 4 bases and J by 2 bases, with 14 bases between the two germline ends. The CDR3 loop reads CASSSSLGSQETQYF. The CDR3 coding sequence is TGTGCCAGCAGCTCAAGCTTGGGGAGTCAAGAGACCCAGTACTTC.

This clonotype was seen repeatedly, ten times or more. The chain carries TRBV28 and TRBJ1-6; no clear D gene. The germline V gene encodes CDR1 MDHEN and CDR2 SYDVKM. V lost 6 bases and J lost 0, with 12 bases in between. CDR3 size: 16 residues. CDR3 region: CASRFLGSSYNSPLHF. In DNA form, the CDR3 reads TGTGCCAGCAGATTTTTGGGGAGCTCCTATAATTCACCCCTCCACTTT. Complete variable domain (other parts from reference TRBV28 and TRBJ1-6): DVKVTQSSRYLVKRTGEKVFLECVQDMDHENMFWYRQDPGLGLRLIYFSYDVKMKEKGDIPEGYSVSREKKERFSLILESASTNQTSMYLCASRFLGSSYNSPLHFGNGTRLTVT.

This clonotype was observed at least ten times. The chain carries TRBV20-1 and TRBJ1-1; possibly TRBD1 for D (6 bases). This CDR3 is built from 18 residues. V was cut by 0 bases and J by 0 bases, with 20 bases left in between. Germline assignment: CDR1 DFQATT and CDR2 SNEGSKA (reference sequence). The CDR3 DNA reads as TGCAGTGCTAGAGATCACCAGGGACACGCGGGGATGAACACTGAAGCTTTCTTT. The encoded protein is CSARDHQGHAGMNTEAFF.

This clonotype was observed at least ten times. This rearrangement joins TRBV12-3 or TRBV12-4 to TRBJ2-7, with D possibly being TRBD1 (6 bases). This CDR3 spans 14 amino acids. Trimming stripped 3 bases from V and 1 base from J, with 10 bases between. Here the CDR3 DNA reads TGTGCCAGCAGTTTGGACAGCGCATCCTACGAGCAGTACTTC. It encodes CASSLDSASYEQYF.

This clonotype was counted a few times. The chain combines TRBV2 with TRBJ1-4; TRBD1 matches at 9 bases. V shed 6 bases and J 7 bases; nucleotides not matched to a gene: 6. Germline loops: CDR1 SNHLY, CDR2 FYNNEI. The CDR3 totals 14 residues. CDR3 residues: CASSGQGSAEKLFF. CDR3 nucleotides: TGTGCCAGCAGCGGACAGGGGTCGGCTGAAAAACTGTTTTTT.

Ten or more counts support this clonotype. The V and J genes are TRBV5-1 and TRBJ2-1; 8 bases map to TRBD2. The CDR3 extends over 17 amino acids. Unmatched junction bases numbered 9, after V lost 4 bases and J lost 0 bases. CDR1 and CDR2 from the germline V gene are SGHRS and YFSETQ. CDR3 amino acids: CASSPNERESSYNEQFF. The CDR3 DNA reads as TGCGCCAGCAGCCCGAACGAGCGGGAGAGCTCCTACAATGAGCAGTTCTTC.

V and J are TRBV28 and TRBJ1-2; TRBD1 agrees at 7 bases. CDR1 is MDHEN, CDR2 SYDVKM, per germline. V lost 3 bases to trimming and J lost 2 bases; unmatched junction nucleotides: 3. CDR3 length equals 14 residues. The CDR3 sequence is CASSFQGGNYGYTF. In DNA form, the CDR3 reads TGTGCCAGCAGTTTTCAGGGGGGAAACTATGGCTACACCTTC.

Worth noting for this clonotype: A much larger clone is a single base away; this may be a read error. The chain recombines TRBV19 with TRBJ2-1; 8 positions agree with TRBD2. Germline V gene lookup returns CDR1 LNHDA and CDR2 SQIVND (reference sequence). With V trimmed by 6 bases and J by 10 bases, 17 bases remained unmatched. The CDR3 spans 16 residues. CDR3 bases: TGTGCCAGTAGCCCGGACTGGGGCGGAAGCGGGAGCGAGCAGTTCTTC. Translated, it gives CASSPDWGGSGSEQFF.

The chain is built from TRBV28 and TRBJ1-3; no clear D gene. Deletions cut 3 bases from V and 8 bases from J, with 11 bases between. Germline values: CDR1 MDHEN, CDR2 SYDVKM. CDR3 size: 13 residues. The CDR3 region has the DNA TGTGCCAGCAGTTTGGGCAGGTTGGACACCATATATTTT. Its translation is CASSLGRLDTIYF. Combining the CDR3 with reference TRBV28 and TRBJ1-3 gives the whole variable domain DVKVTQSSRYLVKRTGEKVFLECVQDMDHENMFWYRQDPGLGLRLIYFSYDVKMKEKGDIPEGYSVSREKKERFSLILESASTNQTSMYLCASSLGRLDTIYFGEGSWLTVV.

In its sample, this clonotype was seen a few times. This chain connects TRBV13 to TRBJ2-5, with 13 bases that match TRBD2. The CDR3 spans 16 residues. V gave up 5 bases and J gave up 2 bases; unmatched junction bases: 5. Germline CDR1 is PRHDT and CDR2 is FYEKMQ (reference sequence). CDR3 in DNA: TGTGCCAGCAGCCCCCCGACTAGCGGGGGGCAAGAGACCCAGTACTTC. Its protein is CASSPPTSGGQETQYF.

This chain links TRBV11-1 with TRBJ2-1, with TRBD2 identical over 13 bases. There are 18 residues in the CDR3. Germline-derived CDR1 and CDR2 are SGHAT and FQDESV (reference sequence). With V trimmed by 3 bases and J by 9 bases, 14 bases remained unmatched. CDR3 loop: CASSFSFVLAGGAFEQFF. The CDR3 DNA is TGTGCCAGCAGCTTTTCTTTCGTACTAGCGGGGGGGGCTTTTGAGCAGTTCTTC. The full variable domain, rest sourced from reference TRBV11-1 and TRBJ2-1, is EAEVAQSPRYKITEKSQAVAFWCDPISGHATLYWYRQILGQGPELLVQFQDESVVDDSQLPKDRFSAERLKGVDSTLKIQPAELGDSAMYLCASSFSFVLAGGAFEQFFGPGTRLTVL.

This clonotype showed up many times. The J gene is TRBJ1-3, the V gene TRBV20-1, with a weak D call TRBD1 (6 bases). CDR3 length equals 15 residues. Germline V gives CDR1 DFQATT, CDR2 SNEGSKA (reference sequence). Trimming stripped 5 bases from V and 4 bases from J, with 18 bases between. The CDR3 nucleotides are TGCAGTGCTCGGGGGGCAGGCGACACCGGAAACACCATATATTTT. This sequence encodes CSARGAGDTGNTIYF.

The chain links TRBV4-1 to TRBJ2-3; 8 nucleotides line up with TRBD2. The CDR3 covers 17 residues. V trimming: 0 bases; J trimming: 2 bases; junction bases outside the gene matches: 7. Germline loops: CDR1 MGHRA, CDR2 YSYEKL. CDR3 bases: TGCGCCAGCAGCCAAGAGGGAGGAGCGGGGGACACAGATACGCAGTATTTT. It yields the protein CASSQEGGAGDTDTQYF.

This clonotype was counted at least ten times. The chain couples TRBV7-2 to TRBJ1-2; D gene uncertain. CDR1 is SGHTA and CDR2 is FQGNSA in the germline V gene. The CDR3 is made up of 13 amino acids. The germline V and J ends were trimmed by 1 base and 8 bases, with 11 bases remaining between them. Here the CDR3 DNA reads TGTGCCAGCAGCTTAGATCCCAGATGGGGCTACACCTTC. Amino acid sequence: CASSLDPRWGYTF.

The chain carries TRBV19 and TRBJ2-1; TRBD1 matches 8 bases. CDR1 is LNHDA, CDR2 SQIVND, per germline (reference sequence). V lost 3 bases, J lost 4 bases, and 11 bases stayed unmatched. The CDR3 runs 17 residues. The CDR3 DNA reads as TGTGCCAGTAGTATGACCCCACGGGACAGGCCTTACAATGAGCAGTTCTTC. Its translation: CASSMTPRDRPYNEQFF.

This rearrangement joins TRBV9 to TRBJ2-3; 9 bases line up with TRBD2. The CDR3 runs to 15 residues. V shed 0 bases and J 8 bases; nucleotides not matched to a gene: 7. The germline V gene encodes CDR1 SGDLS and CDR2 YYNGEE. The CDR3 DNA is TGTGCCAGCAGCGTAGCACTAGCGGGTGATGGTACGCAGTATTTT. It codes for CASSVALAGDGTQYF.

This clonotype was recorded many times. V is TRBV12-3 or TRBV12-4 and J is TRBJ2-3; 9 nucleotides align to TRBD2. The junction had 2 bases not matched to a gene; V was cut back by 4 bases and J by 0 bases. The CDR3 sequence is 15 residues long. Here the CDR3 reads CASSYSGRSTDTQYF. Here the CDR3 DNA reads TGTGCCAGCAGTTATAGCGGGAGAAGCACAGATACGCAGTATTTT.

The V call is TRBV30, the J call TRBJ1-1; D is ambiguous. Trimming took off 5 bases at V and 4 bases at J, with 11 bases between the two ends. The germline gives CDR1 GTSNPN, CDR2 SVGIG (reference sequence). The CDR3 has 12 residues. The CDR3 sequence is CAWRGVGTEAFF. The CDR3 nucleotides are TGTGCCTGGCGGGGAGTCGGCACTGAAGCTTTCTTT.

This clonotype has at least ten counts. The genes are TRBV7-2 and TRBJ2-5; no firm D call. V was cut by 1 base and J by 2 bases, with 11 bases left in between. This CDR3 contains 15 residues. CDR1 SGHTA and CDR2 FQGNSA come from the germline V gene. CDR3 region: CASSLGGPTQETQYF. The CDR3 bases are TGTGCCAGCAGCTTAGGCGGCCCAACTCAAGAGACCCAGTACTTC.

The rearrangement joins TRBV20-1 to TRBJ1-1; 9 bases map to TRBD1. V shed 1 base and J 7 bases; nucleotides not matched to a gene: 7. CDR1 and CDR2 from the germline V gene are DFQATT and SNEGSKA (reference sequence). The CDR3 is 14 amino acids. The CDR3 protein is CSARGTGGNGEAFF. CDR3 coding DNA: TGCAGTGCTAGAGGTACAGGGGGCAATGGTGAAGCTTTCTTT.

This clonotype appeared many times. This chain uses TRBV7-2 with TRBJ2-3, with 7 bases fitting TRBD2. V was pared by 5 bases and J by 4 bases, with 15 bases of the junction left unmatched. This CDR3 is built from 17 residues. CDR1 and CDR2 from the germline V gene are SGHTA and FQGNSA. DNA for the CDR3: TGTGCCAGCAGCGAAAACGCGGGAGTCCGGCCGTCAGATACGCAGTATTTT. Protein product: CASSENAGVRPSDTQYF.

Many counts were recorded for this clonotype. The chain is built from TRBV6-2 or TRBV6-3 and TRBJ1-1, with TRBD1 as a possible D gene (6 bases). The V gene lost 4 bases and the J gene lost 1 base, with 16 bases spanning the gap. CDR1 is MNHEY and CDR2 is SVGEGT in the germline V gene. There are 16 residues in the CDR3. The CDR3 loop reads CASSLLSGTPNTEAFF. As DNA, the CDR3 is TGTGCCAGCAGTTTACTCTCCGGGACACCGAACACTGAAGCTTTCTTT.